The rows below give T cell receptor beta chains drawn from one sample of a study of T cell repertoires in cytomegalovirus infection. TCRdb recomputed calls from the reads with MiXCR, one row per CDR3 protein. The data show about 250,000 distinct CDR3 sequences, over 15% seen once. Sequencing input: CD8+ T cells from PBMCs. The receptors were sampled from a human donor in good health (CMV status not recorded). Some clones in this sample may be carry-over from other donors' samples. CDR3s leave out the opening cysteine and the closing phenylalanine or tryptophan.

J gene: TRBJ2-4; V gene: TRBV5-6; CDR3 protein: ASSSRPGGESKNIQY
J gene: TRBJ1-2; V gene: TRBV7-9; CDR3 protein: ASSHPLQGGPSYGYT
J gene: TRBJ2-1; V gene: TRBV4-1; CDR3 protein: ASSQETPASGGGGEQF
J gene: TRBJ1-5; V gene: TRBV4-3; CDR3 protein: ASSQEYLFNQPQH
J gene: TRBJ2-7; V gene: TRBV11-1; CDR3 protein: ASSMDSYEKY
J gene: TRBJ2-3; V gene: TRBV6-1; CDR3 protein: ASRDDVSRTDTQY
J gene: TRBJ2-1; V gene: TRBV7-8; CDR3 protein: ASSPFRNEQF
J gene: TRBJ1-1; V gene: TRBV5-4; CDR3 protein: ASSLTPSTEAF
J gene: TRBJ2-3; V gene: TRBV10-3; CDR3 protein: AISDPSGGAGPATQY
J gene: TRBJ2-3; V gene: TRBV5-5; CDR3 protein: ASSFFAGRSSTDTQY
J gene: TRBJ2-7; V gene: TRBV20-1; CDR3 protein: SARKSRGGISYEQY
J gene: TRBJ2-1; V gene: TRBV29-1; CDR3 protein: SAGQEANEQF
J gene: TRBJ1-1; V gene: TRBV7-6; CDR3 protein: ASSSPQGTPGQGPMNTEAF
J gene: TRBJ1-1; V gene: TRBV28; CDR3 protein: ASSFQYTEAF
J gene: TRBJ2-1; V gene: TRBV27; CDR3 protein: ASSLWGSSTYNEQF
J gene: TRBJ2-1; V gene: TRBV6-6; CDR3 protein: ASKGRGPMLYNEQF